The 2 T cell receptor beta chains reported below all come from one sample, sequenced in a study of neurological immune-mediated disorders. TCRdb analysed the 5' RACE reads with MiXCR anew, one entry per CDR3 protein. The data show about 55,000 distinct CDR3 sequences, about 3.5% seen once. Material for sequencing was PBMCs. The receptors here all came from a man aged 25-45 years with multiple sclerosis.

The sample holds many counts of this clonotype. The rearrangement joins TRBV20-1 to TRBJ2-3; D is ambiguous. From germline, CDR1 is DFQATT and CDR2 SNEGSKA (reference sequence). The germline V and J ends were trimmed by 0 bases and 4 bases, with 11 bases remaining between them. This CDR3 is 14 amino acids long. The CDR3, as DNA: TGCAGTGCTAGAGACCCGGTGGGGTCAGATACGCAGTATTTT. It translates to CSARDPVGSDTQYF.

The sample holds a few counts of this clonotype. The chain uses TRBV3-1 and TRBJ2-7, with 8 positions matching TRBD1. The trim removed 1 base at V and 2 bases at J, leaving 4 bases unmatched. Germline V gene data show CDR1 as LGHDT and CDR2 as YNNKEL (reference sequence). The CDR3 consists of 15 residues. The DNA of the CDR3 is TGTGCCAGCAGCCAAGCCCGGGACAGGACCTACGAGCAGTACTTC. Its protein is CASSQARDRTYEQYF.